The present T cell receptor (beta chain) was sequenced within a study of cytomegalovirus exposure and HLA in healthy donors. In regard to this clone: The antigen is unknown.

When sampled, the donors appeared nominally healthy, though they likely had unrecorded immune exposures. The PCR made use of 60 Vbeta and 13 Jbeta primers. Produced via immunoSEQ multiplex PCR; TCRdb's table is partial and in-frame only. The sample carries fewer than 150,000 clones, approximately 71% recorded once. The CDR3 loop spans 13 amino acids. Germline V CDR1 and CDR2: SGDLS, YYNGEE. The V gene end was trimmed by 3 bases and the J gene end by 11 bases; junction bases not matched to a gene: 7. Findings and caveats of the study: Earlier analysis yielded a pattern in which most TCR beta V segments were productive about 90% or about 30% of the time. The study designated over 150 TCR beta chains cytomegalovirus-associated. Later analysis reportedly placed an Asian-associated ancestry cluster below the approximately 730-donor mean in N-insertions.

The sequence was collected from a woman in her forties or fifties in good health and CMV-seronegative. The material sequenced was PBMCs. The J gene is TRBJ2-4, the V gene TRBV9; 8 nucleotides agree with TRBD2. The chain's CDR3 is CASSARGANVQYF. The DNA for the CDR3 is TGTGCCAGCAGCGCGCGGGGGGCCAACGTTCAGTACTTC.